What follows are 12 T cell receptor beta chains derived from one specimen sequenced in a study of T cell responses to AZD1222 COVID-19 vaccine (dated by TCRdb to about 2021). Libraries were made using the immunoSEQ multiplex PCR assay. TCRdb holds this immuneACCESS table with in-frame rearrangements only. Some clones are missing; in checked studies, unresolved V genes explain under half, and the rest has no known cause. This sample lists about 120,000 clones; 85% to 95% were detected once. The ten largest account for about 3% of the sample. The time point label for this specimen denotes: baseline before first vaccination. The sample in question was peripheral blood, obtained on day 0 of AZD1222 vaccination. All receptors come from an adult in good health.

The V and J genes are TRBV29-1 and TRBJ2-7; no clear D. The CDR3 spans 12 residues. Deletions cut 1 base from V and 4 bases from J, with 8 bases between. From germline, CDR1 is SQVTM and CDR2 ANQGSEA. In nucleotides, the CDR3 is TGCAGCGTTGAAGTCGGTGGGTACGAGCAGTACTTC. Amino acid sequence: CSVEVGGYEQYF.

The CDR3 region has the DNA TGTGCCAGCTCAAAGACAGGGGCCAATCAGCCCCAGCATTTT. It encodes CASSKTGANQPQHF. This chain connects TRBV18 to TRBJ1-5, with TRBD1 matching over 8 bases. This CDR3 is built from 14 residues. The germline V gene has CDR1 KGHSH and CDR2 LQKENI. The V and J ends lost 5 bases and 3 bases, in that order; junction bases with no gene match: 3.

The chain carries TRBV7-9 and TRBJ1-4; no definite D call. The CDR3 runs to 16 residues. Germline V gene lookup returns CDR1 SEHNR and CDR2 FQNEAQ (reference sequence). V lost 2 bases and J lost 4, with 14 bases in between. The CDR3 loop reads CASSLLQGSGNEKLFF. The CDR3 nucleotides read TGTGCCAGCAGCTTACTTCAAGGCAGCGGTAATGAAAAACTGTTTTTT. Variable domain in full (rest from reference TRBV7-9 and TRBJ1-4): DTGVSQNPRHKITKRGQNVTFRCDPISEHNRLYWYRQTLGQGPEFLTYFQNEAQLEKSRLLSDRFSAERPKGSFSTLEIQRTEQGDSAMYLCASSLLQGSGNEKLFFGSGTQLSVL.

The chain has TRBV4-1 and TRBJ1-1, with no clear D. The V end lost 3 bases, the J end lost 7 bases, and 9 bases lay between the germline ends. The CDR3 length is 12 residues. The germline V gene has CDR1 MGHRA and CDR2 YSYEKL. CDR3 region: CASSQIQNEAFF. The CDR3 DNA is TGCGCCAGCAGCCAGATACAGAATGAAGCTTTCTTT.

V usage is TRBV12-3 or TRBV12-4 and J usage is TRBJ2-1; 8 nucleotides line up with TRBD1. The CDR3 extends over 13 amino acids. V gave up 5 bases and J gave up 9 bases; unmatched junction bases: 6. CDR3 bases: TGTGCCAGCAGTGTGACAGGGGTTGCTGAGCAGTTCTTC. This translates into CASSVTGVAEQFF.

The table lists this clone with a count of one. This chain connects TRBV11-3 to TRBJ2-7; D perhaps matches TRBD1 (5 bases). Germline V gene data show CDR1 as SGHNT and CDR2 as YENEEA. V was cut by 0 bases and J by 3 bases, with 12 bases left in between. The CDR3 consists of 15 residues. The CDR3 loop is CASSLEGSRDYEQYF. The CDR3 DNA follows: TGTGCCAGCAGCTTAGAGGGGTCCAGGGACTACGAGCAGTACTTC.

V gene TRBV3-1 (or the pseudogene TRBV3-2) combines with J gene TRBJ2-2, with TRBD1 identical over 9 bases. CDR1 and CDR2 from the germline V gene are LGHDT and YNNKEL (reference sequence). Trimming cost V 4 bases and J 4 bases; bases outside gene matches: 7. This CDR3 is 16 amino acids long. The CDR3 DNA sequence: TGTGCCAGCAGCCTGGGACAGGGACAGGGCACCGGGGAGCTGTTTTTT. As protein: CASSLGQGQGTGELFF.

This chain connects TRBV28 to TRBJ2-3; D assignment may be TRBD1 or TRBD2 (5 bases each). The germline gives CDR1 MDHEN, CDR2 SYDVKM. There are 13 residues in the CDR3. V gave up 7 bases and J gave up 6 bases, with 14 bases separating them. CDR3 DNA: TGTGCCAGCAACGTCGGGGCTAGGGATACGCAGTATTTT. Translated: CASNVGARDTQYF. The variable domain in full, completed from reference TRBV28 and TRBJ2-3, reads DVKVTQSSRYLVKRTGEKVFLECVQDMDHENMFWYRQDPGLGLRLIYFSYDVKMKEKGDIPEGYSVSREKKERFSLILESASTNQTSMYLCASNVGARDTQYFGPGTRLTVL.

The gene calls are TRBV10-1 and TRBJ2-2; 10 positions agree with TRBD2. Germline CDR1 reads WNHNN; CDR2 reads SYGVQD (reference sequence). With V trimmed by 10 bases and J by 5 bases, 4 bases remained unmatched. The CDR3 covers 13 residues. The CDR3 coding sequence is TGCGCCACCCAACTAGCGGGGACCGGGGAGCTGTTTTTT. Residues: CATQLAGTGELFF.

V is TRBV7-9 and J is TRBJ2-7; D not certain. V shed 0 bases and J shed 0 bases, with 9 bases lying between them. This CDR3 comprises 15 residues. The germline V gene has CDR1 SEHNR and CDR2 FQNEAQ (reference sequence). CDR3 coding DNA: TGTGCCAGCAGCTTAGCTCCGTCTAGCTCCTACGAGCAGTACTTC. This gives the protein CASSLAPSSSYEQYF.

The V call is TRBV28, the J call TRBJ1-6, with D maybe TRBD1 (6 bases). V lost 10 bases to trimming and J lost 11 bases, with 21 bases between them. From germline, CDR1 is MDHEN and CDR2 SYDVKM. CDR3 length: 14 amino acids. The CDR3 DNA is TGTGCCACCACCCAGGCGGGGGCGAAGGCACCCCTCCACTTT. Translated: CATTQAGAKAPLHF.

CDR3 residues: CASQSDGGMISGANVLTF. The CDR3 nucleotides read TGCGCCAGCCAATCAGACGGGGGGATGATCTCTGGGGCCAACGTCCTGACTTTC. The V gene is TRBV5-1, the J gene TRBJ2-6; the match to TRBD2 covers 7 bases. Trimming took 7 bases from V and 0 from J; bases not matched to a gene: 13. The V gene's germline CDR1 is SGHRS and CDR2 YFSETQ. The CDR3 runs to 18 residues.